This note documents a single T cell receptor beta chain sequence. The data were taken from a study of blood T cell repertoires in COVID-19. Libraries were prepared by immunoSEQ multiplex PCR; TCRdb keeps only in-frame clonotypes and omits some of them. The table lists some 340,000 clones, roughly four fifths of them singletons, with 5% to 6% in the top ten. The CDR3 has 12 residues. Deletions cut 6 bases from V and 5 bases from J, with 10 bases between. Germline loops: CDR1 LNHDA, CDR2 SQIVND (reference sequence). The sample taken for sequencing was PBMCs or T cells enriched from blood (not recorded which). The rearrangement links TRBV19 to TRBJ2-5; D is undetermined. The origin of this receptor is a woman between 45 and 60 years old who had recovered from COVID-19. In nucleotides, the CDR3 is TGTGCCAGTAGCATAACCGGGGAGACCCAGTACTTC. The encoded protein is CASSITGETQYF.